A selection of T cell receptor beta chains follows, all from one sample in a study of Ad26.COV2.S vaccination and SARS-CoV-2 variants. TCRdb's copy holds only in-frame clones and misses some; the assay was immunoSEQ multiplex PCR. Of some 45,000 clones detected, about 80% appear once; the ten largest clones hold around 47%. This sample comprised peripheral blood, obtained after recovery from COVID-19. The receptors stem from a human donor who had recovered from COVID-19. Both conserved end residues are part of each CDR3. The D gene is left open where the match is weak. Clone size is shown for a subset of rows, as once, few, many or a class of expanded clone.

DNA	CDR3	D	length	size	J	V
TGTGCCAGCAGCCCCTTCGGGGTGGGGAGAGAAAAACTGTTTTTT	CASSPFGVGREKLFF	-	15	few	TRBJ1-4	TRBV11-2
-	CASSSSGQNYGYTF	-	14	-	TRBJ1-2	TRBV6-5
TGCGCCAGCAGCCGGGACGGCGCTAATGAAAAACTGTTTTTT	CASSRDGANEKLFF	-	14	-	TRBJ1-4	TRBV5-1
TGTGCCACCAGTGATTGGGGGTTCACTGAAGCTTTCTTT	CATSDWGFTEAFF	-	13	-	TRBJ1-1	TRBV24-1
TGTGCCAGTAGTCCTGGGGGACAGGCGAGCGGACTGTTTTTT	CASSPGGQASGLFF	TRBD1	14	once	TRBJ1-4	TRBV19
TGCGCCAGCAGCCCCGGGACTAGCGGGGGGGTCAGCACAGATACGCAGTATTTT	CASSPGTSGGVSTDTQYF	TRBD2	18	-	TRBJ2-3	TRBV5-1
TGTGCCAGCAGCGGGACGAGGCAAGGCGAGCAGTACTTC	CASSGTRQGEQYF	-	13	-	TRBJ2-7	TRBV7-2
TGTGCCAGCCGAGGGCTCAGGGACGGAGGCTATGGCTACACCTTC	CASRGLRDGGYGYTF	-	15	-	TRBJ1-2	TRBV6-5
TGTGCCAGCAGTGAAGAAGGGTCCCCTAGCTTCTACAATGAGCAGTTCTTC	CASSEEGSPSFYNEQFF	-	17	-	TRBJ2-1	TRBV25-1
TGTGCCAGCAGATCAGGGCTCTATGGCTACACCTTC	CASRSGLYGYTF	-	12	-	TRBJ1-2	TRBV6-4
TGCAGTGCTAGTAGAGGGGTTTCGGGGAACACTGAAGCTTTCTTT	CSASRGVSGNTEAFF	-	15	-	TRBJ1-1	TRBV20-1
TGTGCCACCAGTGATTTTGGCCGCTCAGGTTCACCCCTCCACTTT	CATSDFGRSGSPLHF	-	15	once	TRBJ1-6	TRBV24-1
TGTGCCAGCAGCCTCACAGCCGACTCTGGAAACACCATATATTTT	CASSLTADSGNTIYF	-	15	few	TRBJ1-3	TRBV7-9
TGTGCCAGCAGTTTACGGGGGGCACTAGATACGCAGTATTTT	CASSLRGALDTQYF	-	14	-	TRBJ2-3	TRBV27
TGTGCCAGCAGCCAACAGGGTTACGGAAACACCATATATTTT	CASSQQGYGNTIYF	-	14	-	TRBJ1-3	TRBV11-2
TGCAGCGTTGAAGTGGCACAGGGGGCCGAAAAACTGTTTTTT	CSVEVAQGAEKLFF	TRBD1	14	-	TRBJ1-4	TRBV29-1
TGTGCCAGCAGTGAAGTGGCCACTGAAGCTTTCTTT	CASSEVATEAFF	-	12	-	TRBJ1-1	TRBV6-1
TGTGCCAGCAGCCTCTCTGGGGCCAACGTCCTGACTTTC	CASSLSGANVLTF	-	13	-	TRBJ2-6	TRBV12-3/TRBV12-4